This T cell receptor (beta chain) was captured in a study of T cells in Graves' hyperthyroidism and ophthalmopathy. Broader study findings: Also found in blood were most expanded thyroid clonotypes above 0.001.

CDR3 size: 15 residues. The germline V gene has CDR1 LNHDA and CDR2 SQIVND (reference sequence). Trimming shortened V by 6 bases and J by 2 bases, and 16 bases separated the two germline ends. For this clonotype: What it recognizes is unknown.

Ophthalmopathy patients all had a Clinical Activity Score of at least 3, a NOSPECS grade of at least 4 and disease under 3 months old. Exclusion followed for patients with uncontrolled infection, other autoimmune disease, pregnancy or lactation. The diagnoses drew upon clinical symptoms, serum thyroxine and TRAb, thyroid ultrasound and orbital computed tomography. The CDR3 regions of TCR beta were amplified from RNA transcripts. HTBI primers were employed in a first-round RT-PCR of the TCR CDR3. TCRdb reprocessed the multiplex PCR reads with MiXCR, giving one entry per CDR3 protein. The table includes 450,000 to 550,000 distinct CDR3 sequences, approximately 25% detected once.

The sequencing sample was made of blood. The chain joins TRBV19 to TRBJ1-1; D is uncertain. This clonotype was sampled from a woman aged 25 to 45 with Graves' ophthalmopathy. CDR3 sequence (DNA): TGTGCCAGTAGGACCTGGGATCGGGTTAACACTGAAGCTTTCTTT. It yields the protein CASRTWDRVNTEAFF.